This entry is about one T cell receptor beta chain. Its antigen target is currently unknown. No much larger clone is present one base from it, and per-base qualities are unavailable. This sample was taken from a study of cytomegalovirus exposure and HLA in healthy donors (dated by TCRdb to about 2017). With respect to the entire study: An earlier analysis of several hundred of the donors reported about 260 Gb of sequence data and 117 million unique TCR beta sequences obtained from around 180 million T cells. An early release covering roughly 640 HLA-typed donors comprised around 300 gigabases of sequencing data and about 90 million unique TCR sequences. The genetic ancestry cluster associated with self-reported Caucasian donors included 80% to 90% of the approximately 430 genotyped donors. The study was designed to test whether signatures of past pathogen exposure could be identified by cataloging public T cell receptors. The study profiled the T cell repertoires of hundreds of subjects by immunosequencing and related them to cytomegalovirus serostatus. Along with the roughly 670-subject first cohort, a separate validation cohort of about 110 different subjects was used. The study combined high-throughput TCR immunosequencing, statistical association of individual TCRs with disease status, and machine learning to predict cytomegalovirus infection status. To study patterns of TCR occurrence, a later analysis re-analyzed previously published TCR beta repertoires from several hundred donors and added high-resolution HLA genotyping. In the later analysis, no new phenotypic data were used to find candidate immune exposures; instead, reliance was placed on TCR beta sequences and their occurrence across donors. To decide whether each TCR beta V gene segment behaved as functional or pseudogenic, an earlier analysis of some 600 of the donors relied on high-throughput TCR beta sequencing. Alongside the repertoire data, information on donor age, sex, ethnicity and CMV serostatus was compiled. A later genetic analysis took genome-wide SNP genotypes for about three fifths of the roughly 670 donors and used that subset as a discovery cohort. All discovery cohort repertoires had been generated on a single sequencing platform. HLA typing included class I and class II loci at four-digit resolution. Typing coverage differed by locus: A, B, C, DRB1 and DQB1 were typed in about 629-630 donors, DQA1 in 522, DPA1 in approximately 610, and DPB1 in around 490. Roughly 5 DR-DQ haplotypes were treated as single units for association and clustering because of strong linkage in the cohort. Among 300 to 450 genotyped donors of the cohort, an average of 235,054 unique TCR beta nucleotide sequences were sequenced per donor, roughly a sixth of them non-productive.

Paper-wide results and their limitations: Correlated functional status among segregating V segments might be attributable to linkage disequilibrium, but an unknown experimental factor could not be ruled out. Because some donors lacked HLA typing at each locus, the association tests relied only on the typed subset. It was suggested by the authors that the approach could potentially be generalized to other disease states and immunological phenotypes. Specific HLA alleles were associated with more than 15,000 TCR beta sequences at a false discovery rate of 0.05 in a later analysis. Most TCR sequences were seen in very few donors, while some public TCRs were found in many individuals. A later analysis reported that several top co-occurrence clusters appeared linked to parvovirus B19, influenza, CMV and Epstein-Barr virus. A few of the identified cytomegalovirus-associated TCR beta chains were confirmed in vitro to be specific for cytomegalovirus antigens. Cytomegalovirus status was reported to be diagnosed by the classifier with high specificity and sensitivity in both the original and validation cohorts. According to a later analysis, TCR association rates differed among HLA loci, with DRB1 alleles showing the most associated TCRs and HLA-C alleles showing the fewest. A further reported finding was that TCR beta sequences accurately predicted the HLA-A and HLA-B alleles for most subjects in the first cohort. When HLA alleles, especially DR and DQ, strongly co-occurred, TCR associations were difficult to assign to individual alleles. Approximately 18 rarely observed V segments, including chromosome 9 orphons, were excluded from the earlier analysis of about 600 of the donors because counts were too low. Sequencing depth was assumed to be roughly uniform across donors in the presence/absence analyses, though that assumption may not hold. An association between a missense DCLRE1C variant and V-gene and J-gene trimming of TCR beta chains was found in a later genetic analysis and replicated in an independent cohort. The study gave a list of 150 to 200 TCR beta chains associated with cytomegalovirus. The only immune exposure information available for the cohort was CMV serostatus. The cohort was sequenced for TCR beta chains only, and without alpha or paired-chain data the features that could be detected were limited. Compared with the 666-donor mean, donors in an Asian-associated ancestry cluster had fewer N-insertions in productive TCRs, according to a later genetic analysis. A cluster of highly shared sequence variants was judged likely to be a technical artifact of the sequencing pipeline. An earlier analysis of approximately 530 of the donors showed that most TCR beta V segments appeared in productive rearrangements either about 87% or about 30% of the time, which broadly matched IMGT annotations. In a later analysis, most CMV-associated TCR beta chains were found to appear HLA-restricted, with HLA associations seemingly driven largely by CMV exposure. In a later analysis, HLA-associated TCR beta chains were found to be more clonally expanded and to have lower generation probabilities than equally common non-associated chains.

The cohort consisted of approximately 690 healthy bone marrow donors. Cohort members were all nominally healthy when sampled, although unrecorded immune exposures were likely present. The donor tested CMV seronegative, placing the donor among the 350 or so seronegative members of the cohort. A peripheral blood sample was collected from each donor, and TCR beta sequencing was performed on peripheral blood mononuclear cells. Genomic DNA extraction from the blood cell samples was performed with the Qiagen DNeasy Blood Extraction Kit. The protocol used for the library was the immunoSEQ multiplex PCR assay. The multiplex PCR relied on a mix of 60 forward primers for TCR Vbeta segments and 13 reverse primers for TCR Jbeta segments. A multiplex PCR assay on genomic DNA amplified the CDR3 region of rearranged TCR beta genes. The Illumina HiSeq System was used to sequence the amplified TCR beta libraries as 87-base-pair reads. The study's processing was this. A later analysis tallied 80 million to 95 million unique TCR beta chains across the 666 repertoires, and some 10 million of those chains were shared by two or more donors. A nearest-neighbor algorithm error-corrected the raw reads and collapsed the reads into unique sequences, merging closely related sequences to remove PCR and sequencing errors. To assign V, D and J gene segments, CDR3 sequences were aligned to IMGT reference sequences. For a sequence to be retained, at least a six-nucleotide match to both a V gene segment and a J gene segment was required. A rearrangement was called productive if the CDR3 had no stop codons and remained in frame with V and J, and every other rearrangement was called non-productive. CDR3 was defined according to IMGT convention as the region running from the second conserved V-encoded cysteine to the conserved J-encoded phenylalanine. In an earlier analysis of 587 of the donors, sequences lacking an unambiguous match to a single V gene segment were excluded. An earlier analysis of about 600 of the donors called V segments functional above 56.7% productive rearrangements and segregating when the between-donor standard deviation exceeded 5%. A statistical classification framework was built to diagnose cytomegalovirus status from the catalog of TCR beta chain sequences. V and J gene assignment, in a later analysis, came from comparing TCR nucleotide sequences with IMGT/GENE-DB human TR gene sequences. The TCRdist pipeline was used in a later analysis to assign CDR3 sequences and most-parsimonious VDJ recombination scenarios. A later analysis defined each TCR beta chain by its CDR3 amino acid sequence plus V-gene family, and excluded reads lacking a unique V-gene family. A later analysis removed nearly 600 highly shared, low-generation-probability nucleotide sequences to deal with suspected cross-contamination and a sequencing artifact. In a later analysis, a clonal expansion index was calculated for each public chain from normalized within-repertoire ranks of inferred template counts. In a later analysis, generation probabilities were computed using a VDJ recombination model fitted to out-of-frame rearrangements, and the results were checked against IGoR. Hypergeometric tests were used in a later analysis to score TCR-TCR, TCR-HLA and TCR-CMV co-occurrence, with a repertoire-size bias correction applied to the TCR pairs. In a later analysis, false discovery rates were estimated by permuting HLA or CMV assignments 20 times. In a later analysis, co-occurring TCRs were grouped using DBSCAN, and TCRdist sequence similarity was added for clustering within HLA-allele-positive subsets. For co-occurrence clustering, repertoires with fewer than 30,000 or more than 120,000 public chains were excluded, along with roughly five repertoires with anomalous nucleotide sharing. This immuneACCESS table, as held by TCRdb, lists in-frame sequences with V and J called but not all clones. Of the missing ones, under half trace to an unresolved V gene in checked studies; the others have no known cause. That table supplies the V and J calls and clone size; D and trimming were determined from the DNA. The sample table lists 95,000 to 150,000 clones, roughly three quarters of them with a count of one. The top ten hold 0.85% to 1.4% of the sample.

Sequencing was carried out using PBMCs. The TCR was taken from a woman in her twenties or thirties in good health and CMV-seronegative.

The DNA sequence is TGCAGCGTTTTAGGAACAGATCCCTACGAGCAGTACTTC. Its protein is CSVLGTDPYEQYF. The sequence links TRBV29-1 to TRBJ2-7; the D gene identity is not certain. CDR1 and CDR2 were assigned from the germline V gene as SQVTM and ANQGSEA. The junction carries 13 bases between V and J, which are trimmed by 5 bases and 2 bases respectively. The CDR3 runs 13 residues from the cysteine to the phenylalanine. Kept here is only the CDR3 DNA, which spans 39 bases and is read in frame from base 1.